Only a few counts were recorded for the clone carrying this T cell receptor beta chain. The target antigen is unknown. Using its own MiXCR run on the reads, TCRdb lists one record per CDR3 protein. The sample has 150,000 to 200,000 distinct CDR3 sequences, 17% seen once. CDR1 and CDR2 (germline): SGHVS, FNYEAQ. This CDR3 comprises 10 residues. The V end was cut by 5 bases, the J end by 7 bases, with 5 bases between. The sample comes from a study of T cell repertoires in cytomegalovirus infection. Overall study context: A matching HLA type, together with CMV infection, was signaled by public TCR beta signatures.

Findings of the study overall: Identification of carriers of CMV plus the relevant HLA was achieved through cumulative public TCR beta family frequency. Dominating the ex vivo response were TCR beta clonotypes that were CMV-specific and HLA-C-restricted.

The TCR originated in a human donor in good health (CMV status not recorded). Some clones in this sample may be carry-over from other donors' samples. Material for sequencing was CD8+ T cells from PBMCs. This chain joins TRBV7-6 and TRBJ2-5; D call uncertain. CDR3: CASSLGTQYF. CDR3 in DNA: TGTGCCAGCAGCCTGGGGACCCAGTACTTC. The full variable domain, rest sourced from reference TRBV7-6 and TRBJ2-5, is GAGVSQSPRYKVTKRGQDVALRCDPISGHVSLYWYRQALGQGPEFLTYFNYEAQQDKSGLPNDRFSAERPEGSISTLTIQRTEQRDSAMYRCASSLGTQYFGPGTRLLVL.